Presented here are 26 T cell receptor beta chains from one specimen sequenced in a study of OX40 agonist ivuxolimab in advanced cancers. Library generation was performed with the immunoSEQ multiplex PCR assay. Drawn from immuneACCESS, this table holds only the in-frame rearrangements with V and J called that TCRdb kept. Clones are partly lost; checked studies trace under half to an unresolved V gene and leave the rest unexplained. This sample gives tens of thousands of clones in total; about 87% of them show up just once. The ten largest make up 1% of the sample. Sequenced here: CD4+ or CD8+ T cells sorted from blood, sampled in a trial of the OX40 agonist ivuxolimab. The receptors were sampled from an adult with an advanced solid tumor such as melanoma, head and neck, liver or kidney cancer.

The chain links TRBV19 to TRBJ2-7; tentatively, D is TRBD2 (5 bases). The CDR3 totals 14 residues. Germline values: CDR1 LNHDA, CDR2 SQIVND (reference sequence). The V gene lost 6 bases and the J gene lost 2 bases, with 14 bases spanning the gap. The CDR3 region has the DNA TGTGCCAGTAGGAGCGGCGGGTCGACCTACGAGCAGTACTTC. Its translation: CASRSGGSTYEQYF.

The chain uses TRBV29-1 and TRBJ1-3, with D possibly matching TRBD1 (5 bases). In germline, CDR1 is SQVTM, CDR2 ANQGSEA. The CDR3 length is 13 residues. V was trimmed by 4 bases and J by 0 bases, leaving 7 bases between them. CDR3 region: CSVGGSSGNTIYF. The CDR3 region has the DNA TGCAGCGTTGGGGGCAGCTCTGGAAACACCATATATTTT. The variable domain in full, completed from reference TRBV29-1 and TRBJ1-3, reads SAVISQKPSRDICQRGTSLTIQCQVDSQVTMMFWYRQQPGQSLTLIATANQGSEATYESGFVIDKFPISRPNLTFSTLTVSNMSPEDSSIYLCSVGGSSGNTIYFGEGSWLTVV.

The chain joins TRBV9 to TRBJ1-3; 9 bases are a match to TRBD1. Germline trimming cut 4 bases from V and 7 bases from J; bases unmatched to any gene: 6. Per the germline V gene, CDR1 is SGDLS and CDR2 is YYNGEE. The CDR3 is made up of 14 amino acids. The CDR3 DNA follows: TGTGCCAGCAGCCCAAGGACAGGGGCGAACACCATATATTTT. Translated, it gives CASSPRTGANTIYF.

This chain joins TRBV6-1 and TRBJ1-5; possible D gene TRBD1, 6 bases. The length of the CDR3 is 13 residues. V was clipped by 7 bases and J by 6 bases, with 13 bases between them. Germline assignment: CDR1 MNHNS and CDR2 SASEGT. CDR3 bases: TGTGCCAGCACTAAACAGGGCTCTCAGCCCCAGCATTTT. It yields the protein CASTKQGSQPQHF.

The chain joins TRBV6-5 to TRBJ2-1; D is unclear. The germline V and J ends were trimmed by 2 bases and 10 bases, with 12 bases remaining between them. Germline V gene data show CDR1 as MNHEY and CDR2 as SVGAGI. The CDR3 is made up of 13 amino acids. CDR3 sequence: CASSYGELREQFF. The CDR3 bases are TGTGCCAGCAGTTACGGCGAGCTGCGAGAGCAGTTCTTC.

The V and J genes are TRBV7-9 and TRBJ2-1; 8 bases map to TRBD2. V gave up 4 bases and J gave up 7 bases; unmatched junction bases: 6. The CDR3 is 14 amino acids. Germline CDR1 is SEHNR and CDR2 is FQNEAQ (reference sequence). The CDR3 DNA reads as TGTGCCAGCAGCTGGGCGGGAGGTAGGAATGAGCAGTTCTTC. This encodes CASSWAGGRNEQFF.

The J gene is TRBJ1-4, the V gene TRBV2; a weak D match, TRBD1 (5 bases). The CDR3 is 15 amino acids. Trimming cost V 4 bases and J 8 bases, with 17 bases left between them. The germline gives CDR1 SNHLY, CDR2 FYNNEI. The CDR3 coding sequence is TGTGCCAGCAGTGCCACATGGGGGGGTCGCGAAAAACTGTTTTTT. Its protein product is CASSATWGGREKLFF.

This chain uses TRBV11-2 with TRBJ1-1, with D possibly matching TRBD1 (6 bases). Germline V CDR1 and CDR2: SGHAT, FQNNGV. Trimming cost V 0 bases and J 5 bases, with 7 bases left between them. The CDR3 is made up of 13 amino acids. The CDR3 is CASSLDQGTEAFF. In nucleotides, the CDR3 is TGTGCCAGCAGCTTAGACCAGGGGACTGAAGCTTTCTTT.

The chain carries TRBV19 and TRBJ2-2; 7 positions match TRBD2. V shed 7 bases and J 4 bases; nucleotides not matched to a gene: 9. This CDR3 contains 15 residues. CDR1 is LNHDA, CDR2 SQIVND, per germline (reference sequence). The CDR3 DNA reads TGTGCCAGTACCAATCCCAGGGAGGGCACCGGGGAGCTGTTTTTT. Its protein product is CASTNPREGTGELFF.

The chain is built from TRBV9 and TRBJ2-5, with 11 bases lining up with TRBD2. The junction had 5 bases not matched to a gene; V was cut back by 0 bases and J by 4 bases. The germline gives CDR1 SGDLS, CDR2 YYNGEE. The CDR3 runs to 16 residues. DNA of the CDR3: TGTGCCAGCAGCGTAGATGATAGCGGGGGGGGAGAGACCCAGTACTTC. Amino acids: CASSVDDSGGGETQYF. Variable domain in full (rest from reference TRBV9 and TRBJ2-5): DSGVTQTPKHLITATGQRVTLRCSPRSGDLSVYWYQQSLDQGLQFLIQYYNGEERAKGNILERFSAQQFPDLHSELNLSSLELGDSALYFCASSVDDSGGGETQYFGPGTRLLVL.

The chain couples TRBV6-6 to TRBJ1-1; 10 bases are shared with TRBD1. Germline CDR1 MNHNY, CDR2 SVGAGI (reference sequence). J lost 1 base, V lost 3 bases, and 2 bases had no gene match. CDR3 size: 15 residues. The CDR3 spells CASSYGDRGNTEAFF. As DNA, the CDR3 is TGTGCCAGCAGTTATGGGGACAGGGGGAACACTGAAGCTTTCTTT.

CDR3 coding DNA: TGTGCCAGCAGTGAAGCAGGGCGGACAGGGCGGAACTATGGCTACACCTTC. It yields the protein CASSEAGRTGRNYGYTF. The V gene is TRBV6-1, the J gene TRBJ1-2; 8 bases fit TRBD1. There are 17 residues in the CDR3. V lost 0 bases to trimming and J lost 2 bases; unmatched junction nucleotides: 8. Per germline, CDR1 MNHNS and CDR2 SASEGT.

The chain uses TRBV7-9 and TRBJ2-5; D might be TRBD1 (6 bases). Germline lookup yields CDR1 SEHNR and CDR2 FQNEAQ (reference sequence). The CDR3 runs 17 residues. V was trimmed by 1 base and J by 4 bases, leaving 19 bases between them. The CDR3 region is CASSLDNIQGGGETQYF. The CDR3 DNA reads TGTGCCAGCAGCTTAGACAATATACAGGGTGGGGGAGAGACCCAGTACTTC.

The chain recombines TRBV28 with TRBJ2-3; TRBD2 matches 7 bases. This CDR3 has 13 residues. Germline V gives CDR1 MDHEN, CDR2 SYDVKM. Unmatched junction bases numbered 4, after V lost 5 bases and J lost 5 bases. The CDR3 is CASSPRGRDTQYF. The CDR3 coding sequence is TGTGCCAGCAGTCCGCGGGGGAGAGATACGCAGTATTTT.

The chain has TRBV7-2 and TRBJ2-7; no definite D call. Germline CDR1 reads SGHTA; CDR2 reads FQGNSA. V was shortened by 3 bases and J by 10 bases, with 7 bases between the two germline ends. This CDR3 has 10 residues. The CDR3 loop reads CASSFAPQYF. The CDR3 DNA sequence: TGTGCCAGCAGCTTCGCCCCACAGTACTTC.

The CDR3 DNA sequence: TGTGCCAGCACCGGGACTAGCGGCGGCACAGATACGCAGTATTTT. This translates into CASTGTSGGTDTQYF. This sequence joins TRBV2 and TRBJ2-3, with TRBD2 identical over 11 bases. This CDR3 region has 15 residues. V was pared by 7 bases and J by 1 base, with 4 bases of the junction left unmatched. Germline CDR1 is SNHLY and CDR2 is FYNNEI.

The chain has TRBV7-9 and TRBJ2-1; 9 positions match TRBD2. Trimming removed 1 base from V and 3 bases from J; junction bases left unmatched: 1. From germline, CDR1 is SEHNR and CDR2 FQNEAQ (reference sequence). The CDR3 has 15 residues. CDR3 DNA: TGTGCCAGCAGCTTAGGTAGCGGGAGCTACAATGAGCAGTTCTTC. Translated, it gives CASSLGSGSYNEQFF. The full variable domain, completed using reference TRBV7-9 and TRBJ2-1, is DTGVSQNPRHKITKRGQNVTFRCDPISEHNRLYWYRQTLGQGPEFLTYFQNEAQLEKSRLLSDRFSAERPKGSFSTLEIQRTEQGDSAMYLCASSLGSGSYNEQFFGPGTRLTVL.

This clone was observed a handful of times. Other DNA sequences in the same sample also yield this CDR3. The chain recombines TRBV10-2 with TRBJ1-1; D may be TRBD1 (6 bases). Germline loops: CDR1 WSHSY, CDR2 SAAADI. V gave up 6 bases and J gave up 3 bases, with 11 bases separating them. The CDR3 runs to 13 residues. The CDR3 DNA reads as TGCGCCAGCAGCAGGGACACCTACACTGAAGCTTTCTTT. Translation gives CASSRDTYTEAFF.

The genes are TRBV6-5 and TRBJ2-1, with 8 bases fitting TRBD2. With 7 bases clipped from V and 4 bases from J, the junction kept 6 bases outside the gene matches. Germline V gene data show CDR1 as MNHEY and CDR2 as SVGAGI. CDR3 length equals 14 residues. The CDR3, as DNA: TGTGCCAGCAAGGGACTAGAGAGTTACAATGAGCAGTTCTTC. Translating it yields CASKGLESYNEQFF.

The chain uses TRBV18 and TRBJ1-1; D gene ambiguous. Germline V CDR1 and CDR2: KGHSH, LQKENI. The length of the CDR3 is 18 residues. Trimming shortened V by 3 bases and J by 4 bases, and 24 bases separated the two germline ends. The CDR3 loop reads CASSPSTRRGRVGTEAFF. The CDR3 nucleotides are TGTGCCAGCTCACCTTCCACACGTCGAGGGAGGGTAGGCACTGAAGCTTTCTTT.

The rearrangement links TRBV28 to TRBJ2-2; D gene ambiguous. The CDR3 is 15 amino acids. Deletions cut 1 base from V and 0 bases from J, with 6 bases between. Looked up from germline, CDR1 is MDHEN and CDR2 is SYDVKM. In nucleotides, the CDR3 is TGTGCCAGCAGTTTATTTAGCACGAACACCGGGGAGCTGTTTTTT. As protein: CASSLFSTNTGELFF. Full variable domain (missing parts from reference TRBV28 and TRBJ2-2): DVKVTQSSRYLVKRTGEKVFLECVQDMDHENMFWYRQDPGLGLRLIYFSYDVKMKEKGDIPEGYSVSREKKERFSLILESASTNQTSMYLCASSLFSTNTGELFFGEGSRLTVL.

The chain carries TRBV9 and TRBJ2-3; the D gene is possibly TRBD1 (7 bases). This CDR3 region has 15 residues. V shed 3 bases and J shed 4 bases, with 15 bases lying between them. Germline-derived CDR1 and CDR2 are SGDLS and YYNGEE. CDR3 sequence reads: CASSALGGGPDTQYF. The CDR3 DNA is TGTGCCAGCAGCGCCCTTGGAGGGGGCCCAGATACGCAGTATTTT.

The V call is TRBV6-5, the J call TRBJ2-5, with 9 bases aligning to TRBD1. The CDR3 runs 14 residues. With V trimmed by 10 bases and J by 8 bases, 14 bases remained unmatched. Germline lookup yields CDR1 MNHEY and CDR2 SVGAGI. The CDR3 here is CAIWRGTGNLTQYF. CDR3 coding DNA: TGTGCCATATGGCGGGGGACAGGGAATTTAACCCAGTACTTC.

Written as DNA, the CDR3 is TGTGCCAGCAGCTTACTCACAGGGGCTGGGGCCAACGTCCTGACTTTC. Amino acid sequence: CASSLLTGAGANVLTF. The chain has TRBV7-8 and TRBJ2-6; 7 bases map to TRBD1. Germline CDR1 and CDR2: SGHVS and FQNEAQ. The CDR3 contains 16 residues. Trimming took 2 bases from V and 2 from J; bases not matched to a gene: 3.

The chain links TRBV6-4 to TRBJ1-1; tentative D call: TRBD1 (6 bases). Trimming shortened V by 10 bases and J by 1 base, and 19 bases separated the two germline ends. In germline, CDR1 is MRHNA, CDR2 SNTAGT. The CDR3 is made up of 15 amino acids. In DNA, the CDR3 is TGTGCCACTTTGGGGGCAGGGGAGGAGAACACTGAAGCTTTCTTT. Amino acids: CATLGAGEENTEAFF.

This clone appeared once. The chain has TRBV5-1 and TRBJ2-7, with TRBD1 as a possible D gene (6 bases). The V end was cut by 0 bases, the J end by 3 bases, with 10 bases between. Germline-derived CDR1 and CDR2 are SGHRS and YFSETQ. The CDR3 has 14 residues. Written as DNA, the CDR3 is TGCGCCAGCAGCTTGGCAGGGGACCACTACGAGCAGTACTTC. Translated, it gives CASSLAGDHYEQYF.